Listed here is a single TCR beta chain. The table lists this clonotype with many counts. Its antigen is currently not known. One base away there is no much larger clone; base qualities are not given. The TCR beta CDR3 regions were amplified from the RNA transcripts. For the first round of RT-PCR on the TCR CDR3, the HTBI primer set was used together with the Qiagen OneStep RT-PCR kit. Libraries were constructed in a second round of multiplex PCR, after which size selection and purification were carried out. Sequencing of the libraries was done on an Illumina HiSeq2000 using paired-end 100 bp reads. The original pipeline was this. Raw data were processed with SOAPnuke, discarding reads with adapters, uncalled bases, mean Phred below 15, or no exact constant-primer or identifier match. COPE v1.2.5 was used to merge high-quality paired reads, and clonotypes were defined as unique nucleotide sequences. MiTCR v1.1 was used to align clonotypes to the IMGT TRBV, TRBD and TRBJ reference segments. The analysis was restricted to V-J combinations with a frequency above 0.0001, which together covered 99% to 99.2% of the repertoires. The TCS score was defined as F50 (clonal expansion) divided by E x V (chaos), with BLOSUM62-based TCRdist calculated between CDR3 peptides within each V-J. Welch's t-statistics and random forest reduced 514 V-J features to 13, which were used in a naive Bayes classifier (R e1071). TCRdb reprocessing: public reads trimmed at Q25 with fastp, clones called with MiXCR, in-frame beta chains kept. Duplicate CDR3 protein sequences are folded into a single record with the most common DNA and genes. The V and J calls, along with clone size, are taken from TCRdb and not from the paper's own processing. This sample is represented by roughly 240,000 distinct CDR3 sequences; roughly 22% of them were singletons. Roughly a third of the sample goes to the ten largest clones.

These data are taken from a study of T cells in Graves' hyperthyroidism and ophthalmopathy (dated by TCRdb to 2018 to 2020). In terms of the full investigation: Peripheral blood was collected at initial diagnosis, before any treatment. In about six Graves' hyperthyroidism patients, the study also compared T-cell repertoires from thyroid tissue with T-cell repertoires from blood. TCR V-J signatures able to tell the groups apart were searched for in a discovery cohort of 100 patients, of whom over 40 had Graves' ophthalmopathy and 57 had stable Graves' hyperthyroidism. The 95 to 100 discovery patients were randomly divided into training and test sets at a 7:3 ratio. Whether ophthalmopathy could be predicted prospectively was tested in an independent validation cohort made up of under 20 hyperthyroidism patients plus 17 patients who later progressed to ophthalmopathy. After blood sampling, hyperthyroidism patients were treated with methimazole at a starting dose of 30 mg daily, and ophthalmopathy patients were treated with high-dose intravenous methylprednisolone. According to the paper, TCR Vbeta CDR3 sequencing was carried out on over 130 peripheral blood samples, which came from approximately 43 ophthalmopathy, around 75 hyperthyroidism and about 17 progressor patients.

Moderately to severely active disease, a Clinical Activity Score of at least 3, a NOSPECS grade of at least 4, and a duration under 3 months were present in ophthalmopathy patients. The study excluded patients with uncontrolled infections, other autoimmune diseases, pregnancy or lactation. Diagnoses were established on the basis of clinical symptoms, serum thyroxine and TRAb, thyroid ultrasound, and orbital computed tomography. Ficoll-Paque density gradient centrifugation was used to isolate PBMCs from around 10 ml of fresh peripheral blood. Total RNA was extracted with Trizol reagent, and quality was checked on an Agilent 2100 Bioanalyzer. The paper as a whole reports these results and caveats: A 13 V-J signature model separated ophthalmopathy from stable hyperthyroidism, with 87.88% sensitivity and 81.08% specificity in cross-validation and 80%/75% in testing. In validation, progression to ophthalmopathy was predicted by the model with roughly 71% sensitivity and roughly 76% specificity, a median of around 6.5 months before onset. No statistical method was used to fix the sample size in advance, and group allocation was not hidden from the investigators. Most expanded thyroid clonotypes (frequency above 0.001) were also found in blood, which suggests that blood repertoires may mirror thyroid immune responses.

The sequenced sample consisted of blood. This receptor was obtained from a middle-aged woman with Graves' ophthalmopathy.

The CDR3 sequence is CASSGEGRQGYTF. The DNA sequence is as follows: TGCGCCAGCAGCGGGGAGGGACGGCAAGGCTACACCTTC. This receptor chain uses TRBV5-1 and TRBJ1-2; TRBD1 might be the D gene, on 5 matching bases. CDR1 and CDR2 were assigned from the germline V gene as SGHRS and YFSETQ. V lost 4 bases and J lost 8 bases; the stretch between them is 15 bases long. From cysteine to phenylalanine, the CDR3 is 13 amino acids long. The sequence is cut down to CDR3 DNA, 39 bases in frame from base 1.